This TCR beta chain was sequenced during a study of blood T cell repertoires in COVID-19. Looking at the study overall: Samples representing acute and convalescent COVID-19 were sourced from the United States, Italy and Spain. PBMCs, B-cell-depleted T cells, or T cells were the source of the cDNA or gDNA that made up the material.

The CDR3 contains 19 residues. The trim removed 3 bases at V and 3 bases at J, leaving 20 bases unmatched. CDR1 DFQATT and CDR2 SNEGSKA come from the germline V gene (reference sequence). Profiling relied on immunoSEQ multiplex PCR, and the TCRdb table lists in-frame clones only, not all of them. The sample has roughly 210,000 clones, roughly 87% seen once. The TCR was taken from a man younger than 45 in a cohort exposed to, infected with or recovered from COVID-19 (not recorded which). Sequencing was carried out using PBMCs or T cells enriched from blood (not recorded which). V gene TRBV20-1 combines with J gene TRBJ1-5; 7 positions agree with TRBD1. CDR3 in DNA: TGCAGTGCTAGTACCGGAGACAGGGAACGAGGCAGGGACAATCAGCCCCAGCATTTT. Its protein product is CSASTGDRERGRDNQPQHF.